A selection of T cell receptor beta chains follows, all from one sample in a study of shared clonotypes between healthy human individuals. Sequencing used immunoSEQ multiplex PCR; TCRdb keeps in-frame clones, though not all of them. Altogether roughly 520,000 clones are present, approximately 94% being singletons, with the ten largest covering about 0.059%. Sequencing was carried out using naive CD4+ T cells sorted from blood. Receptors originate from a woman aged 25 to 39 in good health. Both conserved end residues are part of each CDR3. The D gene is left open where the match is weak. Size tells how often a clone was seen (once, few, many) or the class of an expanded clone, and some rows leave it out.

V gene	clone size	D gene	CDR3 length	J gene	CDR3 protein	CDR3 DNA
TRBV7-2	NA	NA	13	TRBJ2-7	CASSLARPYEQYF	TGTGCCAGCAGCTTAGCCCGCCCCTACGAGCAGTACTTC
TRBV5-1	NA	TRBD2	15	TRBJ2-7	CASSFIAGGSNEQYF	TGCGCCAGCAGCTTCATAGCGGGAGGGTCCAACGAGCAGTACTTC
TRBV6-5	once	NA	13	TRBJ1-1	CASRYQGNTEAFF	TGTGCCAGCAGGTATCAGGGGAACACTGAAGCTTTCTTT
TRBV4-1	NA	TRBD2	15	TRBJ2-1	CASSRTGGGGNEQFF	TGCGCCAGCAGCCGAACTGGGGGGGGAGGCAATGAGCAGTTCTTC
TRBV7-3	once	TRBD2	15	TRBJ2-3	CASSRTSGSSGTQYF	TGTGCCAGCAGCCGGACTAGCGGTTCTAGTGGAACGCAGTATTTT
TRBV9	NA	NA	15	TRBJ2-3	CASSVYIASTDTQYF	TGTGCCAGCAGCGTATATATCGCTAGCACAGATACGCAGTATTTT
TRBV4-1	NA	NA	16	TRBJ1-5	CASSPGRNRGNQPQHF	TGCGCCAGCAGCCCGGGACGGAACCGGGGCAATCAGCCCCAGCATTTT
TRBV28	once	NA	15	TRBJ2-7	CASSPPGLPGYEQYF	TGTGCCAGCAGCCCTCCGGGACTCCCGGGGTACGAGCAGTACTTC
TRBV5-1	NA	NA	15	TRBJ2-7	CASRRAGGLSYEQYF	TGCGCCAGCAGACGCGCTGGCGGGCTCTCCTACGAGCAGTACTTC
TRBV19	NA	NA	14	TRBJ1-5	CASSISPGTQPQHF	TGTGCCAGTAGTATATCGCCAGGGACTCAGCCCCAGCATTTT
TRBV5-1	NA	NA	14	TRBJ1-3	CASSFSSYGNTIYF	TGCGCCAGCAGCTTCTCCAGTTACGGAAACACCATATATTTT
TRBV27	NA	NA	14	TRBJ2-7	CASRQAGLTYEQYF	TGTGCCAGCCGGCAGGCGGGTCTTACCTACGAGCAGTACTTC
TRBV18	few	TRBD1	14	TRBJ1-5	CASSSDRINQPQHF	TGTGCCAGCTCATCGGACAGGATCAATCAGCCCCAGCATTTT
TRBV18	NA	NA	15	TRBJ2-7	CASSPPGLSSREQYF	TGTGCCAGCTCACCACCGGGACTGAGTTCTAGGGAGCAGTACTTC
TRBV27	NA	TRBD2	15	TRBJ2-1	CASSSRALADNEQFF	TGTGCCAGCAGTTCAAGAGCGCTAGCGGACAATGAGCAGTTCTTC
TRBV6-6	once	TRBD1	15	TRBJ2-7	CASSGGQGASYEQYF	TGTGCCAGCAGTGGTGGACAGGGGGCTTCCTACGAGCAGTACTTC
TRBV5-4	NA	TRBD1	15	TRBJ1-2	CASSLATGKGYGYTF	TGTGCCAGCAGCTTGGCGACAGGGAAAGGCTATGGCTACACCTTC
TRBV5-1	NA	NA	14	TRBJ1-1	CASSSGTLNTEAFF	TGCGCCAGCAGCTCGGGAACGTTGAACACTGAAGCTTTCTTT
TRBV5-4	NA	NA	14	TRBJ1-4	CASSRGATNEKLFF	TGTGCCAGCTCCCGGGGGGCAACTAATGAAAAACTGTTTTTT
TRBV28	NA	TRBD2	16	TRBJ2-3	CASSSSGLHPSDTQYF	TGTGCCAGCAGTTCCTCGGGACTACATCCTTCGGATACGCAGTATTTT
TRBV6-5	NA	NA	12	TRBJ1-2	CASMSQGYGYTF	TGTGCCAGCATGTCGCAGGGGTATGGCTACACCTTC
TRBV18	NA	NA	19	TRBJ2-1	CASSPLEELITSSYNEQFF	TGTGCCAGCTCACCCCTCGAGGAACTCATAACCAGCTCCTACAATGAGCAGTTCTTC
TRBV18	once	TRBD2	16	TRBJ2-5	CASSPLPGLRSETQYF	TGTGCCAGCTCACCACTTCCGGGACTACGATCGGAGACCCAGTACTTC
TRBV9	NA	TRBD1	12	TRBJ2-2	CASSTYRGDSFF	TGTGCCAGCAGCACCTACAGGGGGGATTCGTTTTTT
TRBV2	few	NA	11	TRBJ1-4	CASSESGKLFF	TGTGCCAGCAGTGAATCGGGAAAACTGTTTTTT
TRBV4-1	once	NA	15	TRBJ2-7	CASSQPGLANNEQYF	TGCGCCAGCAGCCAACCCGGGCTAGCGAACAACGAGCAGTACTTC
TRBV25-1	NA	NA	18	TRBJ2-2	CASSEFSPIPGSTGELFF	TGTGCCAGCAGTGAATTTTCCCCAATCCCTGGTTCCACCGGGGAGCTGTTTTTT
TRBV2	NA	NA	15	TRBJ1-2	CASSTKGHPGYGYTF	TGTGCCAGCAGTACAAAAGGGCATCCGGGATATGGCTACACCTTC
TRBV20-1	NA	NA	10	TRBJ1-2	CSAGTGGYTF	TGCAGTGCGGGAACCGGGGGCTACACCTTC
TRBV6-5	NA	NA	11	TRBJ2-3	CARLSEDTQYF	TGTGCCAGACTTTCAGAGGATACGCAGTATTTT
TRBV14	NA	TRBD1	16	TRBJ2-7	CASSQAGQPFLSEQYF	TGTGCCAGCAGCCAAGCGGGACAGCCATTCTTATCCGAGCAGTACTTC
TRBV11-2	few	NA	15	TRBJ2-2	CASSLSKLPSQELFF	TGTGCCAGCAGCTTAAGTAAACTACCCAGCCAGGAGCTGTTTTTT
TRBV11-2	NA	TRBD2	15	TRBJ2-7	CASSLVLSSGSEQYF	TGTGCCAGCAGCTTAGTACTGTCTAGCGGGAGCGAGCAGTACTTC
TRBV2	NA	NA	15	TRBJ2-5	CASSGDFTRPETQYF	TGTGCCAGCAGTGGGGACTTCACTAGGCCAGAGACCCAGTACTTC
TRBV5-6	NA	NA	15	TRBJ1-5	CASSRSGSNNQPQHF	TGTGCCAGCAGCCGATCAGGGAGCAACAATCAGCCCCAGCATTTT
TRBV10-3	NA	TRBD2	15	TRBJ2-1	CATRLASGSYNEQFF	TGTGCCACGCGACTAGCGAGTGGCTCCTACAATGAGCAGTTCTTC
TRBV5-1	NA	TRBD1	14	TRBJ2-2	CASSDRELPGELFF	TGCGCCAGCAGCGACAGGGAGCTCCCTGGGGAGCTGTTTTTT
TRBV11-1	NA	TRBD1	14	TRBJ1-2	CASSLNTGDYGYTF	TGTGCCAGCAGCTTAAACACAGGGGACTATGGCTACACCTTC
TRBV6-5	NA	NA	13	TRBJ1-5	CASSYSRNQPQHF	TGTGCCAGCAGTTACAGCCGCAATCAGCCCCAGCATTTT
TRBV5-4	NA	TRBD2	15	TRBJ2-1	CASSPPGLAGVEQFF	TGTGCCAGCAGCCCCCCGGGACTAGCGGGGGTAGAGCAGTTCTTC
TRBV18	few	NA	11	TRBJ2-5	CASSPSETQYF	TGTGCCAGCTCACCATCCGAGACCCAGTACTTC
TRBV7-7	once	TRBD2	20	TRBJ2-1	CASSFPGLAGGQSSYNEQFF	TGTGCCAGCAGCTTCCCGGGACTAGCGGGAGGGCAGAGCTCCTACAATGAGCAGTTCTTC
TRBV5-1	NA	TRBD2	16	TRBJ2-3	CASRTTSGRVTDTQYF	TGCGCCAGCAGAACAACAAGCGGGAGGGTCACAGATACGCAGTATTTT
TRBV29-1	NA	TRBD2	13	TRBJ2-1	CSVGLQRYNEQFF	TGCAGCGTGGGACTACAGAGATACAATGAGCAGTTCTTC
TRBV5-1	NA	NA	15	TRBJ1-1	CASSSTSHGNTEAFF	TGCGCCAGCAGCTCGACATCACACGGGAACACTGAAGCTTTCTTT
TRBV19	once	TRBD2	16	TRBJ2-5	CATTRRAGAYQETQYF	TGTGCCACCACCCGGCGGGCGGGAGCCTATCAAGAGACCCAGTACTTC
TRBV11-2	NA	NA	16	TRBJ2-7	CASSLASGLVSYEQYF	TGTGCCAGCAGCTTAGCCTCGGGACTCGTCTCCTACGAGCAGTACTTC
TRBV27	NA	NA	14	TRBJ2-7	CASSLEGRYYEQYF	TGTGCCAGCAGTTTAGAGGGCAGGTACTACGAGCAGTACTTC
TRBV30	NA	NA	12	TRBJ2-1	CAFRPRDNEQFF	TGTGCCTTCCGGCCGAGGGACAATGAGCAGTTCTTC
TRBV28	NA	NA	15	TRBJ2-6	CASSFGGTGANVLTF	TGTGCCAGCAGTTTCGGGGGGACAGGGGCCAACGTCCTGACTTTC
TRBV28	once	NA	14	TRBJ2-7	CATNNRVFPYEQYF	TGTGCCACCAATAACAGGGTTTTTCCCTACGAGCAGTACTTC
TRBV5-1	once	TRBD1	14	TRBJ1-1	CASSAGQSNTEAFF	TGCGCCAGCAGCGCGGGACAGAGCAACACTGAAGCTTTCTTT
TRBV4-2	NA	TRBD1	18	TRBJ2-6	CASSLSGTGGSGANVLTF	TGTGCCAGCAGCCTCTCCGGGACAGGGGGGTCTGGGGCCAACGTCCTGACTTTC
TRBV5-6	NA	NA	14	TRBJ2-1	CASSRDYRYNEQFF	TGTGCCAGCAGCCGGGATTACCGATATAATGAGCAGTTCTTC
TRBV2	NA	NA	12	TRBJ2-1	CASNRLGDEQFF	TGTGCCAGCAACCGCCTTGGTGATGAGCAGTTCTTC